The T cell receptor (beta chain) described here comes from a study of PD-1 blockade in classical Hodgkin lymphoma. Study-wide background: The patients were dosed with nivolumab 3 mg/kg, infused intravenously every 2 weeks.

Overall study results and limits: Newly diagnosed patients reportedly had lower baseline TCR diversity than healthy donors. Why repertoires differed is undefined; disease activity or prior therapy possibly contributed. Lower baseline TCR diversity marked trial partial responders and progressors.

Brentuximab vedotin exposure varied, and every patient relapsed after autologous stem cell transplantation. The CD4+ T cells used were purified from thawed PBMCs through magnetic negative selection. Concerning this clone itself: What it binds is not known.

The protocol was immunoSEQ multiplex PCR, while the TCRdb copy is restricted to in-frame clones and leaves out a portion. The sample includes 30,000 or so clones, around 90% of them seen just once. Sequencing used CD4+ T cells from blood, obtained at baseline. The sequence derives from a human donor with classical Hodgkin lymphoma.

CDR3 in DNA: TGTGCCAGCAGCCCCCGGGACAGGGTCGCCTATGGCTACACCTTC. As protein: CASSPRDRVAYGYTF. V is TRBV5-6 and J is TRBJ1-2; 9 bases line up with TRBD1. The CDR3 is 15 residues long. Unmatched junction bases numbered 8, after V lost 4 bases and J lost 4 bases. The V gene's germline CDR1 is SGHDT and CDR2 YYEEEE.